Listed here are 28 T cell receptor beta chains from one sample, sequenced in a study of control samples from healthy donors and cancer patients. Data came from immunoSEQ multiplex PCR; TCRdb stores just in-frame clones and leaves some out. The table lists some 120,000 clones, around 87% of them singletons. Sequenced sample: blood. Receptors originate from a man aged 60 to 75 in good health.

The chain carries TRBV5-6 and TRBJ1-2, with 8 bases lining up with TRBD1. CDR1 SGHDT and CDR2 YYEEEE come from the germline V gene. The V gene end was trimmed by 2 bases and the J gene end by 8 bases; junction bases not matched to a gene: 5. The CDR3 runs to 13 residues. This chain's CDR3 is CASSFGTGNGYTF. The CDR3 bases are TGTGCCAGCAGCTTCGGGACAGGTAACGGCTACACCTTC.

The chain has TRBV6-5 and TRBJ1-1; D is possibly TRBD1 (5 bases). Deletions cut 8 bases from V and 0 bases from J, with 13 bases between. From germline, CDR1 is MNHEY and CDR2 SVGAGI. The CDR3 extends over 14 amino acids. The CDR3 loop reads CASSRGLMNTEAFF. The CDR3, as DNA: TGTGCCAGCTCCCGGGGACTCATGAACACTGAAGCTTTCTTT.

The V gene is TRBV15, the J gene TRBJ1-1, with D perhaps matching TRBD1 (5 bases). This CDR3 has 14 residues. Trimming removed 1 base at V and 12 bases at J, with 18 bases between. CDR1 is LNHNV and CDR2 is YYDKDF in the germline V gene (reference sequence). CDR3 amino acids: CATSRGRVPDASFF. DNA for the CDR3: TGTGCCACCAGCAGAGGCAGGGTCCCGGATGCGTCTTTCTTT.

A single count supports this clone. The chain couples TRBV14 to TRBJ2-2; D uncertain. Trimming stripped 5 bases from V and 4 bases from J, with 8 bases between. This CDR3 comprises 13 residues. Germline CDR1 is SGHDN and CDR2 is FVKESK. The CDR3 nucleotides are TGTGCCAGCAGCTCCTTACCCACCGGGGAGCTGTTTTTT. Translated: CASSSLPTGELFF.

The rearrangement joins TRBV14 to TRBJ2-1; D is ambiguous. Looked up from germline, CDR1 is SGHDN and CDR2 is FVKESK. The CDR3 spans 15 residues. V lost 1 base and J 4 bases, leaving 11 bases between the germline ends. CDR3: CASSQGTAGYNEQFF. The CDR3 DNA is TGTGCCAGCAGCCAAGGCACAGCTGGGTACAATGAGCAGTTCTTC.

The rearrangement uses TRBV24-1 and TRBJ2-3; a possible D gene is TRBD1 (6 bases). The CDR3 has 14 residues. Germline V gene data show CDR1 as KGHDR and CDR2 as SFDVKD. Trimming removed 5 bases from V and 5 bases from J, with 13 bases in between. CDR3 nucleotide sequence: TGTGCCACCAGTGGGACAGCTTCCATAGATACGCAGTATTTT. It codes for CATSGTASIDTQYF.

This clone was observed once. V and J are TRBV2 and TRBJ1-1; no clear D gene. The germline V gene encodes CDR1 SNHLY and CDR2 FYNNEI. This CDR3 is 14 amino acids long. Trimming took off 4 bases at V and 4 bases at J, with 13 bases between the two ends. CDR3 in DNA: TGTGCCAGCAGTGCCGAGGGCGGGGTCACTGAAGCTTTCTTT. Translated, it gives CASSAEGGVTEAFF.

This chain links TRBV19 with TRBJ2-7; 9 bases are a match to TRBD1. CDR3 length equals 14 residues. After removal of 6 bases from V and 5 bases from J, the junction contained 8 bases not matched to a gene. Germline assignment: CDR1 LNHDA and CDR2 SQIVND (reference sequence). For the CDR3, the DNA is TGTGCCAGTAGCTTGGGGACAGGGTTGGACGAGCAGTACTTC. This sequence encodes CASSLGTGLDEQYF.

The V call is TRBV19, the J call TRBJ2-2; 11 bases align to TRBD2. The CDR3 totals 14 residues. From germline, CDR1 is LNHDA and CDR2 SQIVND (reference sequence). The ends lost 9 bases at V and 4 bases at J; junction bases unmatched: 4. As DNA, the CDR3 is TGTGCCAGCACTAGCGGGGGCCTCACCGGGGAGCTGTTTTTT. Amino acids: CASTSGGLTGELFF. The variable domain in full, with the rest retrieved from reference TRBV19 and TRBJ2-2, is DGGITQSPKYLFRKEGQNVTLSCEQNLNHDAMYWYRQDPGQGLRLIYYSQIVNDFQKGDIAEGYSVSREKKESFPLTVTSAQKNPTAFYLCASTSGGLTGELFFGEGSRLTVL.

V usage is TRBV5-1 and J usage is TRBJ2-2, with TRBD1 identical over 9 bases. This CDR3 spans 20 amino acids. The V segment lost 1 base and the J segment 6 bases; nucleotides outside the gene matches: 19. The germline gives CDR1 SGHRS, CDR2 YFSETQ. The DNA of the CDR3 is TGCGCCAGCAGCTTGACCCTTCTGGGTAGACAGGGGGTTTTGGCCGGGGAGCTGTTTTTT. Amino acids: CASSLTLLGRQGVLAGELFF. Based on the CDR3 plus reference TRBV5-1 and TRBJ2-2, the full variable domain is KAGVTQTPRYLIKTRGQQVTLSCSPISGHRSVSWYQQTPGQGLQFLFEYFSETQRNKGNFPGRFSGRQFSNSRSEMNVSTLELGDSALYLCASSLTLLGRQGVLAGELFFGEGSRLTVL.

The V call is TRBV10-3, the J call TRBJ1-6; the D is unclear. The V end lost 5 bases, the J end lost 7 bases, and 9 bases lay between the germline ends. Germline V CDR1 and CDR2: ENHRY, SYGVKD. The CDR3 consists of 13 residues. The CDR3 sequence is CAISLDGNSPLHF. DNA for the CDR3: TGTGCCATCAGTCTAGACGGGAATTCACCCCTCCACTTT.

This rearrangement joins TRBV5-1 to TRBJ2-7; the D gene is possibly TRBD2 (6 bases). V was pared by 0 bases and J by 3 bases, with 13 bases between. The germline V gene encodes CDR1 SGHRS and CDR2 YFSETQ. The CDR3 contains 15 residues. In nucleotides, the CDR3 is TGCGCCAGCAGCTTGGCCCTGGGGGGAGGCTACGAGCAGTACTTC. Amino acids: CASSLALGGGYEQYF.

The rearrangement links TRBV24-1 to TRBJ1-1; possibly TRBD1 for D (6 bases). Between the trimmed V and J ends, which lost 2 bases and 7 bases, there was a span of 22 bases. The CDR3 extends over 17 amino acids. Germline assignment: CDR1 KGHDR and CDR2 SFDVKD. The DNA for the CDR3 is TGTGCCACCAGTGATTCGACGCCTCTACAGGGCTCCCTTGAAGCTTTCTTT. It is translated as CATSDSTPLQGSLEAFF.

The J gene is TRBJ1-2, the V gene TRBV30, with a possible D match to TRBD1 (6 bases). Trimming removed 1 base from V and 9 bases from J, with 15 bases in between. CDR3 length equals 13 residues. In germline, CDR1 is GTSNPN, CDR2 SVGIG (reference sequence). The CDR3 loop is CAWSGGAGRSYTF. The CDR3, as DNA: TGTGCCTGGAGTGGGGGGGCAGGGAGGAGCTACACCTTC.

The genes are TRBV4-3 and TRBJ2-7; no definite D call. Germline CDR1 and CDR2: LGHNA and YSLEER. V lost 0 bases and J 4 bases, leaving 19 bases between the germline ends. CDR3 length: 17 residues. CDR3 protein: CASSQERQRLSPYEQYF. The CDR3 nucleotides read TGCGCCAGCAGCCAAGAAAGGCAGCGATTGAGTCCTTACGAGCAGTACTTC.

The rearrangement joins TRBV7-2 to TRBJ2-2; D is ambiguous. Trimming shortened V by 10 bases and J by 6 bases, and 18 bases separated the two germline ends. Germline CDR1 SGHTA, CDR2 FQGNSA. The CDR3 runs to 14 residues. CDR3 region: CATQSASQPGELFF. The CDR3 DNA sequence: TGTGCCACCCAGTCGGCGTCACAACCCGGGGAGCTGTTTTTT.

The chain is built from TRBV7-2 and TRBJ2-1; 13 nucleotides align to TRBD2. V dropped 3 bases and J dropped 7; count of bases not matched to a gene: 6. The CDR3 is 16 residues long. CDR1 and CDR2 from the germline V gene are SGHTA and FQGNSA. CDR3 nucleotide sequence: TGTGCCAGCAGCTTTGGAGGGACTAGCGGGAAAAATGAGCAGTTCTTC. This sequence encodes CASSFGGTSGKNEQFF.

The V and J genes are TRBV7-9 and TRBJ1-1, with TRBD1 as a possible D gene (5 bases). The CDR3 is 13 amino acids. Germline V gene lookup returns CDR1 SEHNR and CDR2 FQNEAQ (reference sequence). The V gene lost 8 bases and the J gene lost 2 bases, with 12 bases spanning the gap. The CDR3: CASSRQGNTEAFF. CDR3 in DNA: TGTGCCAGCTCGCGGCAGGGAAACACTGAAGCTTTCTTT.

A few counts support this clone. For the CDR3, the DNA is TGTGCCAGCAGTTACTTCGGGGGGAATTCACCCCTCCACTTT. Protein: CASSYFGGNSPLHF. The V call is TRBV6-5, the J call TRBJ1-6; the D gene is possibly TRBD1 (5 bases). This CDR3 contains 14 residues. Between the trimmed V and J ends, which lost 1 base and 7 bases, there was a span of 8 bases. Germline loops: CDR1 MNHEY, CDR2 SVGAGI.

This clone was seen a single time. The V call is TRBV5-5, the J call TRBJ2-7; D ambiguous. Germline CDR1 SGHKS, CDR2 YYEKEE (reference sequence). This CDR3 is built from 15 residues. The ends were cut back, 0 bases at V and 4 bases at J, with 14 bases in the middle. This CDR3 reads CASSLGAGAFYEQYF. The CDR3 nucleotides are TGTGCCAGCAGCTTGGGGGCAGGAGCTTTTTACGAGCAGTACTTC.

This chain links TRBV5-5 with TRBJ2-3, with D perhaps matching TRBD1 (7 bases). Germline CDR1 reads SGHKS; CDR2 reads YYEKEE (reference sequence). This CDR3 has 15 amino acids. V lost 0 bases and J lost 2, with 10 bases in between. CDR3 in amino acids: CASSLGGTATDTQYF. The CDR3 DNA sequence: TGTGCCAGCAGCTTGGGCGGGACAGCCACAGATACGCAGTATTTT.

The chain has TRBV3-1 (or the pseudogene TRBV3-2) and TRBJ1-3; D perhaps matches TRBD1 (5 bases). Germline CDR1 and CDR2: LGHDT and YNNKEL (reference sequence). The CDR3 length is 16 residues. Trimming shortened V by 1 base and J by 0 bases, and 10 bases separated the two germline ends. In nucleotides, the CDR3 is TGTGCCAGCAGCCAAGCGCCCAGGGTCTCTGGAAACACCATATATTTT. Its protein product is CASSQAPRVSGNTIYF.

V gene TRBV19 combines with J gene TRBJ2-7, with D tentatively TRBD1 or TRBD2 (6 bases each). Trimming removed 2 bases from V and 5 bases from J, with 19 bases in between. CDR3 length equals 16 residues. Germline V gene lookup returns CDR1 LNHDA and CDR2 SQIVND (reference sequence). This CDR3 is CASSIRSRGLGDEQYF. In DNA, the CDR3 is TGTGCCAGTAGTATAAGGTCTCGGGGGCTGGGCGACGAGCAGTACTTC.

The sample holds one count of this clone. The chain is built from TRBV21-1 and TRBJ1-4; the table assigns TRBD1, which was not confirmed against the DNA. TRBV21-1 is noted as a pseudogene. There are 15 residues in the CDR3. In nucleotides, the CDR3 is TGTGCCATCTCGGAACCGGGACAGGGGATTGAAAAACTGTTTTTT. Its protein is CAISEPGQGIEKLFF.

The chain couples TRBV5-6 to TRBJ2-7, with 10 bases aligning to TRBD1. The germline gives CDR1 SGHDT, CDR2 YYEEEE. The CDR3 length is 15 residues. Trimming removed 2 bases from V and 7 bases from J; junction bases left unmatched: 9. CDR3: CASSFRGTGAREQYF. CDR3 sequence (DNA): TGTGCCAGCAGCTTTAGAGGGACAGGGGCTCGGGAGCAGTACTTC.

With regard to this clone: Other DNA sequences in this sample translate to the same CDR3. The J gene is TRBJ1-5, the V gene TRBV4-1, with D perhaps matching TRBD1 (5 bases). There are 16 residues in the CDR3. Germline lookup yields CDR1 MGHRA and CDR2 YSYEKL. Trimming took off 1 base at V and 0 bases at J, with 10 bases between the two ends. The CDR3 loop is CASSQGGTDSNQPQHF. The CDR3 coding sequence is TGCGCCAGCAGCCAAGGGGGGACGGATAGCAATCAGCCCCAGCATTTT.

The chain has TRBV23-1 and TRBJ1-5; 7 bases align to TRBD1. TRBV23-1 is filed as an ORF, its function uncertain. The CDR3 has 14 amino acids. Trimming removed 6 bases from V and 3 bases from J; junction bases left unmatched: 5. As DNA, the CDR3 is TGCGCCAGCAGCGGGACAGTGTTCAATCAGCCCCAGCATTTT. Translated, it gives CASSGTVFNQPQHF.

The V and J genes are TRBV7-2 and TRBJ1-5; D gene unclear. The CDR3 extends over 15 amino acids. V was cut by 3 bases and J by 3 bases, with 12 bases left in between. From germline, CDR1 is SGHTA and CDR2 FQGNSA. Here the CDR3 reads CASSFEDNYNQPQHF. The CDR3 coding sequence is TGTGCCAGCAGCTTTGAAGACAATTACAATCAGCCCCAGCATTTT. Using reference TRBV7-2 and TRBJ1-5 for the parts outside the CDR3, the full variable domain is GAGVSQSPSNKVTEKGKDVELRCDPISGHTALYWYRQSLGQGLEFLIYFQGNSAPDKSGLPSDRFSAERTGGSVSTLTIQRTQQEDSAVYLCASSFEDNYNQPQHFGDGTRLSIL.